The T cell receptor (beta chain) under discussion was sequenced for a study of blood T cell repertoires in COVID-19. Study-level information: T cells, B-cell-depleted T cells, or PBMCs supplied cDNA or gDNA.

As handled by the study authors: Researchers report that nucleated cell counts were estimated from reference gene primer amplification. Here immunoSEQ multiplex PCR was the method, and the copy in TCRdb shows in-frame clones only, minus some. V, J and clone size were drawn from that table, and D and trimming were deduced from the DNA. Of approximately 470,000 clones in the sample, around 90% were seen once. Clinical histories supplied by participants themselves formed the basis of cohort assignment. The study counted Cohort 3 donors as recovered given two negative PCRs, clearance, or symptom resolution. The TCR comes from a woman between 18 and 30 years old who had recovered from COVID-19. The source material was PBMCs or T cells enriched from blood (not recorded which).

Written as DNA, the CDR3 is TGTGCCAGCTCACCACAGGCAGGGATGGATGAAAAACTGTTTTTT. Translated, it gives CASSPQAGMDEKLFF. This sequence joins TRBV18 and TRBJ1-4, with a tentative D call TRBD1 (5 bases). The CDR3 spans 15 residues. Germline V gene sequence: CDR1 KGHSH, CDR2 LQKENI. Trimming cost V 1 base and J 6 bases, with 12 bases left between them.